A single sample gave rise to the 12 T cell receptor beta chains below, sequenced in a study of shared clonotypes between healthy human individuals (dated by TCRdb to the early 2020s). The protocol used for the library was the immunoSEQ multiplex PCR assay. Held by TCRdb, this immuneACCESS table contains in-frame sequences only and omits some clones. Under half of the omission traces to an unresolved V gene where checked; the cause of the rest is unknown. The sample table holds a few hundred thousand clones, of which 95% to 96% were seen once. Of the sample, about 0.11% falls within the top ten clones. For the CD8 naive samples, CD45RO-negative cells were positively selected for CCR7, yielding a CD45RA+CCR7+ population from which TemRA cells were excluded. The sequenced material came from naive CD8+ T cells sorted from blood. The sample's cell subset or site, from its label and the paper: CD45RA+CCR7+. These receptors came from a woman aged 25 to 39 in good health.

The table lists this clone with a count of one. The CDR3 DNA is TGTGCCAGCAGTCAACTACAGGGGACCGAAAAACTGTTTTTT. The encoded protein is CASSQLQGTEKLFF. This chain uses TRBV28 with TRBJ1-4; 7 nucleotides align to TRBD1. The CDR3 contains 14 residues. Germline CDR1 and CDR2: MDHEN and SYDVKM. V was pared by 5 bases and J by 8 bases, with 8 bases of the junction left unmatched.

The chain has TRBV7-9 and TRBJ2-1; TRBD2 agrees at 11 bases. Trimming took 0 bases from V and 3 from J; bases not matched to a gene: 1. Germline CDR1 is SEHNR and CDR2 is FQNEAQ (reference sequence). The CDR3 is made up of 16 amino acids. As DNA, the CDR3 is TGTGCCAGCAGCTTAGCTACTAGCGGGGGCTACAATGAGCAGTTCTTC. It yields the protein CASSLATSGGYNEQFF.

V is TRBV5-1 and J is TRBJ2-7; 7 nucleotides line up with TRBD1. Per germline, CDR1 SGHRS and CDR2 YFSETQ. The length of the CDR3 is 15 residues. Trimming cost V 0 bases and J 3 bases; bases outside gene matches: 6. The chain's CDR3 is CASSLEGGPLYEQYF. Written as DNA, the CDR3 is TGCGCCAGCAGCTTGGAAGGGGGCCCCCTCTACGAGCAGTACTTC.

CDR3: CASSIDLRLAGEDEQFF. The CDR3 bases are TGTGCCAGTAGTATAGATCTAAGACTAGCGGGAGAAGATGAGCAGTTCTTC. The V call is TRBV19, the J call TRBJ2-1; TRBD2 agrees at 12 bases. CDR1 is LNHDA, CDR2 SQIVND, per germline (reference sequence). This CDR3 is built from 17 residues. V was pared by 0 bases and J by 8 bases, with 8 bases of the junction left unmatched.

The chain links TRBV2 to TRBJ2-1; TRBD2 aligns across 10 bases. Germline CDR1 is SNHLY and CDR2 is FYNNEI. Unmatched junction bases numbered 10, after V lost 7 bases and J lost 7 bases. The CDR3 is 15 residues long. CDR3 nucleotides: TGTGCCAGCACCACAAGCGGGAGGGCGGGAAATGAGCAGTTCTTC. Its translation: CASTTSGRAGNEQFF.

The chain recombines TRBV2 with TRBJ2-7; 7 bases fit TRBD1. Per germline, CDR1 SNHLY and CDR2 FYNNEI. The CDR3 runs 16 residues. Trimming removed 1 base from V and 6 bases from J; junction bases left unmatched: 12. The DNA for the CDR3 is TGTGCCAGCAGTGAAGGATGGGCGACAGGGCCCCCCGAGCAGTACTTC. Encoded protein: CASSEGWATGPPEQYF.

The chain links TRBV5-6 to TRBJ2-3, with TRBD2 matching over 10 bases. V gave up 2 bases and J gave up 4 bases; unmatched junction bases: 10. The CDR3 is made up of 17 amino acids. Per germline, CDR1 SGHDT and CDR2 YYEEEE. The CDR3 reads CASSFASGRAFADTQYF. In nucleotides, the CDR3 is TGTGCCAGCAGCTTCGCTAGCGGGAGAGCTTTCGCAGATACGCAGTATTTT.

The chain has TRBV28 and TRBJ2-7, with D perhaps matching TRBD2 (5 bases). This CDR3 is built from 15 residues. The germline CDR1 and CDR2 sequences are MDHEN and SYDVKM. V gave up 7 bases and J gave up 0 bases, with 16 bases separating them. The chain's CDR3 is CASNPLGLLSYEQYF. CDR3 nucleotide sequence: TGTGCCAGCAACCCGCTCGGACTCCTCTCCTACGAGCAGTACTTC.

The chain combines TRBV7-2 with TRBJ2-1; 14 nucleotides align to TRBD2. The CDR3 is made up of 17 amino acids. CDR1 SGHTA and CDR2 FQGNSA come from the germline V gene. V shed 5 bases, J shed 3 bases, and the junction held 6 bases outside the gene matches. The CDR3 reads CASSRGLAGVLYNEQFF. Here the CDR3 DNA reads TGTGCCAGCAGCCGGGGACTAGCGGGAGTTCTCTACAATGAGCAGTTCTTC.

V and J are TRBV29-1 and TRBJ2-1; 11 bases agree with TRBD2. Unmatched junction bases numbered 11, after V lost 4 bases and J lost 3 bases. This CDR3 spans 17 amino acids. CDR1 SQVTM and CDR2 ANQGSEA come from the germline V gene. CDR3 sequence reads: CSVGTFALAGDYNEQFF. Here the CDR3 DNA reads TGCAGCGTTGGGACATTCGCACTAGCGGGAGACTACAATGAGCAGTTCTTC.

The V and J genes are TRBV6-5 and TRBJ2-7, with TRBD1 matching 12 bases. The CDR3 totals 15 residues. Unmatched junction bases numbered 5, after V lost 2 bases and J lost 6 bases. Germline V lookup: CDR1 MNHEY, CDR2 SVGAGI. CDR3 DNA sequence: TGTGCCAGCAGTTACCCCGGGACAGGGGGCGCCGAGCAGTACTTC. It codes for CASSYPGTGGAEQYF.

The chain employs TRBV10-2 and TRBJ2-7; 13 bases match TRBD2. Germline values: CDR1 WSHSY, CDR2 SAAADI. The trim removed 0 bases at V and 6 bases at J, leaving 2 bases unmatched. The CDR3 runs 15 residues. The CDR3 loop is CASSESGTSGIEQYF. CDR3 sequence (DNA): TGCGCCAGCAGTGAGTCGGGGACTAGCGGGATCGAGCAGTACTTC.